A single sample is the source of the 24 T cell receptor beta chains below, sequenced in a study of blood T cell repertoires in COVID-19. Some clones are missing from TCRdb's copy, which holds only in-frame ones; the method was immunoSEQ multiplex PCR. Of about 150,000 clones in the sample, 75% to 85% were seen once. Sequenced sample: peripheral blood. The receptors were gathered from a man aged 60 to 75 with active or convalescent COVID-19.

The chain links TRBV5-1 to TRBJ2-2, with 10 bases fitting TRBD1. V lost 7 bases and J lost 3; bases outside the gene matches: 3. The CDR3 runs 14 residues. The germline V gene encodes CDR1 SGHRS and CDR2 YFSETQ. The DNA of the CDR3 is TGCGCCAGCGGGGACAGGGGATACACCGGGGAGCTGTTTTTT. Amino acid sequence: CASGDRGYTGELFF.

J is TRBJ2-7 and V is TRBV3-1 (or the pseudogene TRBV3-2); D may be TRBD2 (6 bases). The germline V gene has CDR1 LGHDT and CDR2 YNNKEL (reference sequence). V lost 3 bases and J lost 4, with 19 bases in between. The length of the CDR3 is 16 residues. CDR3 bases: TGTGCCAGCAGCCACGCTCGAGGGGCGGGAAGGTACGAGCAGTACTTC. Residues: CASSHARGAGRYEQYF.

This clone is a singleton in its sample. This rearrangement joins TRBV20-1 to TRBJ2-7; 9 bases match TRBD2. This CDR3 is built from 14 residues. CDR1 and CDR2 from the germline V gene are DFQATT and SNEGSKA (reference sequence). Trimming took 3 bases from V and 0 from J; bases not matched to a gene: 3. The CDR3, as DNA: TGCAGTGCTAGTCGACTAGCGGCCTCCTACGAGCAGTACTTC. Protein: CSASRLAASYEQYF.

V gene TRBV2 combines with J gene TRBJ2-1; possible D gene TRBD2, 6 bases. V gave up 6 bases and J gave up 0 bases, with 9 bases separating them. Germline V gene sequence: CDR1 SNHLY, CDR2 FYNNEI. The length of the CDR3 is 14 residues. CDR3 sequence reads: CASRGLSSYNEQFF. As DNA, the CDR3 is TGTGCCAGCAGGGGACTGAGCTCCTACAATGAGCAGTTCTTC.

The rearrangement uses TRBV30 and TRBJ2-5, with D possibly being TRBD2 (5 bases). V gave up 1 base and J gave up 5 bases, with 14 bases separating them. The germline gives CDR1 GTSNPN, CDR2 SVGIG (reference sequence). This CDR3 is 14 amino acids long. The CDR3: CAWSGRRGSETQYF. In DNA, the CDR3 is TGTGCCTGGAGTGGACGAAGAGGGAGTGAGACCCAGTACTTC.

The chain uses TRBV27 and TRBJ1-4, with a tentative D call TRBD1 (5 bases). Looked up from germline, CDR1 is MNHEY and CDR2 is SMNVEV (reference sequence). This CDR3 has 12 amino acids. Deletions cut 5 bases from V and 7 bases from J, with 8 bases between. The CDR3 region has the DNA TGTGCCAGCAGTAGAGACAGTGAAAAACTGTTTTTT. Protein: CASSRDSEKLFF.

The chain has TRBV28 and TRBJ2-7; 7 positions match TRBD1. V lost 2 bases and J lost 6; bases outside the gene matches: 13. Germline V gene data show CDR1 as MDHEN and CDR2 as SYDVKM. The CDR3 is made up of 16 amino acids. CDR3 nucleotides: TGTGCCAGCAGTTTACAGGGGGAACAGCGAAACCGCGAGCAGTACTTC. It is translated as CASSLQGEQRNREQYF.

The chain links TRBV5-8 to TRBJ2-7, with 10 bases aligning to TRBD2. The CDR3 loop spans 17 amino acids. CDR1 is SGHTS, CDR2 YDEGEE, per germline. Unmatched junction bases numbered 16, after V lost 6 bases and J lost 4 bases. CDR3 DNA: TGTGCCAGCACCCTATGGGCGTCTAGCGGGAGAACGTACGAGCAGTACTTC. Translating gives CASTLWASSGRTYEQYF.

The chain links TRBV7-2 to TRBJ2-7; a possible D gene is TRBD2 (6 bases). The CDR3 is 14 residues long. V was trimmed by 5 bases and J by 9 bases, leaving 20 bases between them. The V gene's germline CDR1 is SGHTA and CDR2 FQGNSA. CDR3 nucleotide sequence: TGTGCCAGCAGCCCCGGGGGTCTAGGGCTCGGGCAGTACTTC. This sequence encodes CASSPGGLGLGQYF.

DNA of the CDR3: TGTGCCAGCTCACCACCAGCCCGGGGGAGGGAGACCCAGTACTTC. Translated, it gives CASSPPARGRETQYF. The chain employs TRBV18 and TRBJ2-5; possibly TRBD2 for D (6 bases). This CDR3 has 15 amino acids. V lost 0 bases to trimming and J lost 5 bases, with 13 bases between them. Per germline, CDR1 KGHSH and CDR2 LQKENI.

V gene TRBV28 combines with J gene TRBJ2-3; 8 bases match TRBD1. Germline values: CDR1 MDHEN, CDR2 SYDVKM. The V and J ends lost 6 bases and 6 bases, in that order; junction bases with no gene match: 11. The CDR3 is 15 residues long. CDR3 sequence reads: CASSRGQGFSDTQYF. CDR3 sequence (DNA): TGTGCCAGCAGCCGCGGACAGGGCTTTTCCGATACGCAGTATTTT.

This chain joins TRBV2 and TRBJ1-1; 7 bases map to TRBD1. This CDR3 is 14 amino acids long. V trimming: 3 bases; J trimming: 1 base; junction bases outside the gene matches: 2. The germline gives CDR1 SNHLY, CDR2 FYNNEI. CDR3 coding DNA: TGTGCCAGCAGTGAGAACAGGGGGAACACTGAAGCTTTCTTT. It translates to CASSENRGNTEAFF.

The chain employs TRBV6-1 and TRBJ2-1, with TRBD2 matching 11 bases. Germline CDR1 is MNHNS and CDR2 is SASEGT. This CDR3 is built from 15 residues. With V trimmed by 1 base and J by 6 bases, 2 bases remained unmatched. CDR3 in DNA: TGTGCCAGCAGTGAAGGCCTAGCGGGGGGCAATGAGCAGTTCTTC. Amino acid sequence: CASSEGLAGGNEQFF.

DNA for the CDR3: TGTGCCAGCTCACCGGGAGGGAGACAAGAGACCCAGTACTTC. Its translation: CASSPGGRQETQYF. The rearrangement joins TRBV18 to TRBJ2-5; 7 bases agree with TRBD2. Germline V gives CDR1 KGHSH, CDR2 LQKENI. Unmatched junction bases numbered 3, after V lost 3 bases and J lost 2 bases. This CDR3 has 14 residues.

The chain joins TRBV3-1 (or the pseudogene TRBV3-2) to TRBJ1-6, with D possibly TRBD1 on 5 matching bases. This CDR3 spans 14 amino acids. The ends were cut back, 1 base at V and 10 bases at J, with 11 bases in the middle. CDR1 LGHDT and CDR2 YNNKEL come from the germline V gene (reference sequence). CDR3 sequence (DNA): TGTGCCAGCAGCCAAGGCAGGGCCCAATCACCCCTCCACTTT. Its translation: CASSQGRAQSPLHF.

This clone was detected once. V and J are TRBV28 and TRBJ1-1, with 7 bases matching TRBD1. Germline V gene data show CDR1 as MDHEN and CDR2 as SYDVKM. This CDR3 spans 15 amino acids. Germline trimming cut 5 bases from V and 2 bases from J; bases unmatched to any gene: 8. CDR3 DNA sequence: TGTGCCAGCAGTCCAACAGGGGACCTTAACACTGAAGCTTTCTTT. It is translated as CASSPTGDLNTEAFF.

This clone was observed once. The chain has TRBV24-1 and TRBJ2-5, with 10 bases identical to TRBD2. CDR1 and CDR2 (germline): KGHDR, SFDVKD. The CDR3 has 17 amino acids. Losses at the gene ends were 4 bases for V and 1 base for J; bases not matched to a gene: 8. CDR3 amino acids: CATSDPAAGGPQETQYF. CDR3 nucleotide sequence: TGTGCCACCAGTGACCCCGCAGCGGGAGGGCCCCAAGAGACCCAGTACTTC.

The chain uses TRBV9 and TRBJ2-3, with D perhaps matching TRBD2 (6 bases). The CDR3 length is 17 residues. V was clipped by 0 bases and J by 6 bases, with 20 bases between them. Germline V CDR1 and CDR2: SGDLS, YYNGEE. The CDR3 DNA reads as TGTGCCAGCAGCGTAGACCCCCCCGGGAGAAGCATGGATACGCAGTATTTT. Translated: CASSVDPPGRSMDTQYF.

This chain links TRBV19 with TRBJ1-5; TRBD1 matches at 9 bases. CDR3 length: 17 residues. V lost 9 bases and J lost 6; bases outside the gene matches: 18. CDR1 LNHDA and CDR2 SQIVND come from the germline V gene (reference sequence). In DNA form, the CDR3 reads TGTGCCAGCGGGCCTGGGACAGGGCGAGGGTTAGGTCAGCCCCAGCATTTT. This sequence encodes CASGPGTGRGLGQPQHF.

This clone appeared a few times. This chain connects TRBV7-2 to TRBJ2-5; the match to TRBD2 covers 16 bases. Germline-derived CDR1 and CDR2 are SGHTA and FQGNSA. There are 18 residues in the CDR3. After removal of 0 bases from V and 4 bases from J, the junction contained 5 bases not matched to a gene. The CDR3 reads CASSLAAGTSGRGETQYF. CDR3 in DNA: TGTGCCAGCAGCTTAGCGGCGGGGACTAGCGGGAGGGGAGAGACCCAGTACTTC.

This clone was seen a single time. The J gene is TRBJ2-7, the V gene TRBV7-9, with unresolved D. Trimming removed 4 bases from V and 7 bases from J, with 8 bases in between. Germline values: CDR1 SEHNR, CDR2 FQNEAQ (reference sequence). The CDR3 is 11 amino acids. The CDR3 coding sequence is TGTGCCAGCAGCTCCTCCGAGGAGCAGTACTTC. Translating it yields CASSSSEEQYF. Variable domain in full (rest from reference TRBV7-9 and TRBJ2-7): DTGVSQNPRHKITKRGQNVTFRCDPISEHNRLYWYRQTLGQGPEFLTYFQNEAQLEKSRLLSDRFSAERPKGSFSTLEIQRTEQGDSAMYLCASSSSEEQYFGPGTRLTVT.

The chain recombines TRBV28 with TRBJ2-7; TRBD2 matches 11 bases. The CDR3 contains 16 residues. CDR1 and CDR2 (germline): MDHEN, SYDVKM. After removal of 1 base from V and 5 bases from J, the junction contained 7 bases not matched to a gene. The CDR3 region has the DNA TGTGCCAGCAGTTTATTGGTTAGCGGGAGGGTCGACGAGCAGTACTTC. Translating it yields CASSLLVSGRVDEQYF.

This chain connects TRBV6-5 to TRBJ2-2; D may be TRBD1 (5 bases). Per germline, CDR1 MNHEY and CDR2 SVGAGI. The CDR3 covers 13 residues. V was pared by 7 bases and J by 7 bases, with 13 bases between. The CDR3 loop is CASTRQGVGELFF. Here the CDR3 DNA reads TGTGCCAGCACCCGTCAGGGCGTCGGGGAGCTGTTTTTT.

The chain has TRBV27 and TRBJ2-1; the D gene is possibly TRBD1 (6 bases). CDR3 length equals 11 residues. V lost 6 bases, J lost 10 bases, and 10 bases lay in between. The germline V gene has CDR1 MNHEY and CDR2 SMNVEV (reference sequence). The CDR3 reads CASRQGWEQFF. The CDR3 nucleotides read TGTGCCAGCAGACAGGGTTGGGAGCAGTTCTTC.